These 2 T cell receptor beta chains came from one sample sequenced in a study of blood T cell repertoires in COVID-19. TCRdb's copy holds only in-frame clones and misses some; the assay was immunoSEQ multiplex PCR. The table has over 200,000 clones, around 85% seen once. The material sequenced was PBMCs or T cells enriched from blood (not recorded which). These receptors all stem from a middle-aged man who had recovered from COVID-19.

This chain joins TRBV25-1 and TRBJ2-5; no reliable D call. Per germline, CDR1 MGHDK and CDR2 SYGVNS. The CDR3 runs 13 residues. Trimming cost V 5 bases and J 1 base, with 8 bases left between them. The CDR3 region is CASSHGLQETQYF. The DNA for the CDR3 is TGTGCCAGCAGTCACGGTCTCCAAGAGACCCAGTACTTC.

The gene calls are TRBV27 and TRBJ2-7; D might be TRBD2 (5 bases). This CDR3 has 14 residues. The V gene's germline CDR1 is MNHEY and CDR2 SMNVEV (reference sequence). V gave up 5 bases and J gave up 2 bases, with 13 bases separating them. CDR3 DNA: TGTGCCAGCAGTCTCCGGACGGGGACCTACGAGCAGTACTTC. Its protein product is CASSLRTGTYEQYF.